One sample yielded the 24 T cell receptor beta chains listed below, sequenced in a study of beta chain features in type 1 diabetes. Reverse transcribing all isolated RNA meant expressed TCRB transcripts were sequenced. Sequenced by immunoSEQ multiplex PCR; TCRdb stores in-frame clones only, minus some. The data show approximately 150,000 clones, about 9.8% seen once. The specimen was central memory CD4+ T cells from blood. All receptors come from a woman aged 18-35 years in good health.

In this sample, this clone turned up many times. The chain recombines TRBV28 with TRBJ1-1; no firm D call. CDR1 is MDHEN, CDR2 SYDVKM, per germline. Trimming took off 2 bases at V and 6 bases at J, with 7 bases between the two ends. The CDR3 has 12 amino acids. The CDR3 coding sequence is TGTGCCAGCAGTTTAATCCTCCCTGAAGCTTTCTTT. It is translated as CASSLILPEAFF. Looking up the rest from reference TRBV28 and TRBJ1-1 gives the full variable domain: DVKVTQSSRYLVKRTGEKVFLECVQDMDHENMFWYRQDPGLGLRLIYFSYDVKMKEKGDIPEGYSVSREKKERFSLILESASTNQTSMYLCASSLILPEAFFGQGTRLTVV.

V gene TRBV7-6 combines with J gene TRBJ1-4; 9 bases are a match to TRBD1. Trimming cost V 5 bases and J 5 bases; bases outside gene matches: 3. The CDR3 is 14 residues long. CDR1 is SGHVS, CDR2 FNYEAQ, per germline. The CDR3 sequence: CASSVGQGNEKLFF. CDR3 in DNA: TGTGCCAGCAGCGTGGGACAGGGCAATGAAAAACTGTTTTTT.

Only a few counts were recorded for this clone. This chain uses TRBV2 with TRBJ2-7; no clear D gene. The V end lost 6 bases, the J end lost 4 bases, and 13 bases lay between the germline ends. The CDR3 length is 13 residues. The V gene's germline CDR1 is SNHLY and CDR2 FYNNEI. The CDR3 nucleotides read TGTGCCAGCAGAGTCAACGTACTATACGAGCAGTACTTC. As protein: CASRVNVLYEQYF.

V usage is TRBV18 and J usage is TRBJ2-7, with D possibly matching TRBD1 (5 bases). The CDR3 is 15 residues long. CDR1 KGHSH and CDR2 LQKENI come from the germline V gene. V was clipped by 2 bases and J by 5 bases, with 16 bases between them. CDR3 sequence reads: CASSPMTAQDHEQYF. Here the CDR3 DNA reads TGTGCCAGCTCACCAATGACAGCTCAGGACCACGAGCAGTACTTC.

This clone was observed a few times. The chain carries TRBV9 and TRBJ2-1; D is unclear. Germline V CDR1 and CDR2: SGDLS, YYNGEE. The CDR3 consists of 15 residues. Trimming left V 7 bases short and J 0 bases short, with 14 bases between. The DNA of the CDR3 is TGTGCCAGCTCCAGAACAGATAGCTCCTACAATGAGCAGTTCTTC. This codes for CASSRTDSSYNEQFF.

This clone was counted a few times. The chain recombines TRBV28 with TRBJ2-7, with TRBD2 matching over 9 bases. The V gene's germline CDR1 is MDHEN and CDR2 SYDVKM. The CDR3 length is 14 residues. V shed 7 bases, J shed 4 bases, and the junction held 8 bases outside the gene matches. The CDR3 DNA reads TGTGCCAGCAACTATTTAGCGGGAGCGTACGAGCAGTACTTC. This encodes CASNYLAGAYEQYF.

This clone was detected a few times. The genes are TRBV7-2 and TRBJ1-2; D perhaps matches TRBD1 (5 bases). Germline CDR1 is SGHTA and CDR2 is FQGNSA. The CDR3 sequence is 14 residues long. The V end was cut by 3 bases, the J end by 3 bases, with 11 bases between. The CDR3 region is CASSFQGSDYGYTF. The CDR3 DNA reads as TGTGCCAGCAGCTTTCAGGGATCTGACTATGGCTACACCTTC.

The CDR3 loop reads CASSFEMNTEAFF. CDR3 in DNA: TGTGCCAGCAGTTTCGAGATGAACACTGAAGCTTTCTTT. This chain joins TRBV28 and TRBJ1-1; D call uncertain. The V and J ends lost 3 bases and 0 bases respectively, with 5 bases between them. Germline values: CDR1 MDHEN, CDR2 SYDVKM. The CDR3 has 13 amino acids. The whole variable domain, filled in from reference TRBV28 and TRBJ1-1, reads DVKVTQSSRYLVKRTGEKVFLECVQDMDHENMFWYRQDPGLGLRLIYFSYDVKMKEKGDIPEGYSVSREKKERFSLILESASTNQTSMYLCASSFEMNTEAFFGQGTRLTVV.

V usage is TRBV2 and J usage is TRBJ2-5; D ambiguous. The CDR3 has 13 amino acids. V lost 6 bases and J 3 bases, leaving 11 bases between the germline ends. Germline CDR1 is SNHLY and CDR2 is FYNNEI. The CDR3 here is CASRVSVKETQYF. CDR3 bases: TGTGCCAGCAGGGTCTCGGTAAAAGAGACCCAGTACTTC.

This clone was counted ten times or more. V gene TRBV2 combines with J gene TRBJ2-1, with 11 bases fitting TRBD2. V lost 7 bases and J lost 5; bases outside the gene matches: 7. The CDR3 contains 15 residues. Looked up from germline, CDR1 is SNHLY and CDR2 is FYNNEI. The CDR3, as DNA: TGTGCCAGCAAGGCTAGCGGGAGGACCAACAATGAGCAGTTCTTC. Translated, it gives CASKASGRTNNEQFF.

This chain links TRBV9 with TRBJ2-1; 9 positions agree with TRBD2. Germline V gene lookup returns CDR1 SGDLS and CDR2 YYNGEE. The V gene end was trimmed by 0 bases and the J gene end by 6 bases; junction bases not matched to a gene: 7. This CDR3 contains 16 residues. In nucleotides, the CDR3 is TGTGCCAGCAGCGTAGTTCCTAGCGGGATATCCAATGAGCAGTTCTTC. Protein: CASSVVPSGISNEQFF.

This clone was counted only a few times. The V and J genes are TRBV4-3 and TRBJ1-2; D gene unclear. The CDR3 runs 15 residues. The germline V gene has CDR1 LGHNA and CDR2 YSLEER. Trimming took off 0 bases at V and 4 bases at J, with 12 bases between the two ends. The CDR3 loop reads CASSQDYVESYGYTF. CDR3 bases: TGCGCCAGCAGCCAAGATTATGTAGAATCCTATGGCTACACCTTC.

The rearrangement links TRBV5-4 to TRBJ2-1; 8 bases are shared with TRBD1. CDR3 length: 15 amino acids. V lost 4 bases and J lost 6; bases outside the gene matches: 9. In germline, CDR1 is SGHNT, CDR2 YYREEE (reference sequence). The CDR3: CASSPWTGSGNEQFF. DNA for the CDR3: TGTGCCAGCAGCCCCTGGACAGGGTCGGGCAATGAGCAGTTCTTC.

The chain links TRBV9 to TRBJ2-3, with 7 bases lining up with TRBD2. V trimming: 0 bases; J trimming: 8 bases; junction bases outside the gene matches: 12. CDR1 SGDLS and CDR2 YYNGEE come from the germline V gene. The CDR3 totals 16 residues. This CDR3 is CASSVEAGAYEVTQYF. In nucleotides, the CDR3 is TGTGCCAGCAGCGTAGAGGCGGGAGCCTACGAGGTTACGCAGTATTTT.

The J gene is TRBJ1-2, the V gene TRBV9; 9 bases map to TRBD1. The length of the CDR3 is 14 residues. Trimming at V came to 6 bases and at J to 3 bases, leaving 6 bases not matched to a gene. Germline V gene lookup returns CDR1 SGDLS and CDR2 YYNGEE. CDR3 sequence reads: CASTIQGADYGYTF. CDR3 in DNA: TGTGCCAGCACTATACAGGGGGCGGACTATGGCTACACCTTC.

This clone was picked up a small number of times. The chain links TRBV14 to TRBJ1-2, with 7 positions matching TRBD1. Looked up from germline, CDR1 is SGHDN and CDR2 is FVKESK. Unmatched junction bases numbered 7, after V lost 4 bases and J lost 5 bases. This CDR3 comprises 14 residues. The CDR3 nucleotides read TGTGCCAGCAGCCGAGGGGCAGGGGGTTATGGCTACACCTTC. Amino acids: CASSRGAGGYGYTF.

Here the CDR3 reads CASRWTNTNIQYF. The CDR3 coding sequence is TGTGCCAGCCGTTGGACTAATACTAACATTCAGTACTTC. This chain connects TRBV19 to TRBJ2-4, with TRBD2 as a possible D gene (6 bases). Per the germline V gene, CDR1 is LNHDA and CDR2 is SQIVND (reference sequence). The CDR3 spans 13 residues. V dropped 9 bases and J dropped 7 bases, with 16 bases sitting between them.

This clone was counted a few times. The rearrangement uses TRBV4-2 and TRBJ1-4, with 9 positions matching TRBD1. V dropped 8 bases and J dropped 6; count of bases not matched to a gene: 10. The CDR3 contains 15 residues. In germline, CDR1 is LGHNA, CDR2 YNFKEQ. This CDR3 reads CASPSSRDRDEKLFF. The CDR3 DNA reads TGTGCCAGCCCTTCCTCCCGGGACAGGGATGAAAAACTGTTTTTT.

This clone occurred many times. The rearrangement joins TRBV4-1 to TRBJ1-3, with TRBD1 matching 8 bases. Per the germline V gene, CDR1 is MGHRA and CDR2 is YSYEKL. This CDR3 region has 14 residues. The J segment lost 2 bases and the V segment lost 4 bases, leaving 1 base of the junction unmatched. CDR3: CASSRQGTGNTIYF. CDR3 DNA: TGCGCCAGCAGCCGACAGGGGACTGGAAACACCATATATTTT.

This clone appeared a few times. The chain links TRBV2 to TRBJ2-1; tentatively, D is TRBD1 (6 bases). V was cut by 7 bases and J by 14 bases, with 15 bases left in between. This CDR3 spans 11 amino acids. Germline lookup yields CDR1 SNHLY and CDR2 FYNNEI. Here the CDR3 reads CASKIWDMEFF. Written as DNA, the CDR3 is TGTGCCAGCAAGATCTGGGACATGGAGTTCTTC.

The chain employs TRBV7-9 and TRBJ2-5, with TRBD1 matching over 10 bases. Germline CDR1 reads SEHNR; CDR2 reads FQNEAQ (reference sequence). The junction had 5 bases not matched to a gene; V was cut back by 3 bases and J by 7 bases. The CDR3 sequence is 14 residues long. The CDR3 protein is CASSLNGQGGTQYF. The CDR3, as DNA: TGTGCCAGCAGCTTGAACGGACAGGGGGGGACCCAGTACTTC.

The gene calls are TRBV18 and TRBJ2-2; D ambiguous. CDR1 is KGHSH, CDR2 LQKENI, per germline. The CDR3 totals 16 residues. V shed 3 bases and J shed 0 bases, with 11 bases lying between them. Written as DNA, the CDR3 is TGTGCCAGCTCACCGAACAGCCTACCGAACACCGGGGAGCTGTTTTTT. This translates into CASSPNSLPNTGELFF.

The table lists this clone with a few counts. The chain combines TRBV4-3 with TRBJ2-1, with TRBD2 matching 8 bases. The trim removed 3 bases at V and 8 bases at J, leaving 3 bases unmatched. In germline, CDR1 is LGHNA, CDR2 YSLEER. The CDR3 covers 13 residues. The DNA of the CDR3 is TGCGCCAGCAGCCAGACTAGCGTAGATGAGCAGTTCTTC. Protein product: CASSQTSVDEQFF.

The chain uses TRBV30 and TRBJ1-1; D remains ambiguous. Germline-derived CDR1 and CDR2 are GTSNPN and SVGIG (reference sequence). CDR3 length: 13 amino acids. The ends were cut back, 5 bases at V and 0 bases at J, with 10 bases in the middle. CDR3 loop: CAWARGMNTEAFF. CDR3 nucleotides: TGTGCCTGGGCCCGCGGGATGAACACTGAAGCTTTCTTT.